The 30 T cell receptor beta chains reported below all come from one sample, sequenced in a study of cytomegalovirus exposure and HLA in healthy donors. Both 60 Vbeta primers and 13 Jbeta primers went into the PCR. The method was immunoSEQ multiplex PCR; TCRdb's version includes in-frame clones alone and lacks a portion of them. The top ten hold approximately 1.1% of the sample, which has 150,000 to 200,000 clones, about 80% seen once. The sequenced material came from PBMCs. The source is a woman in her thirties or forties in good health and CMV-seronegative.

V usage is TRBV5-1 and J usage is TRBJ2-3; D possibly corresponds to TRBD1 (5 bases). The germline CDR1 and CDR2 sequences are SGHRS and YFSETQ. The V end lost 5 bases, the J end lost 4 bases, and 17 bases lay between the germline ends. The CDR3 has 15 residues. In DNA, the CDR3 is TGCGCCAGCAGACCCCCCCAGGGCGCTTCAGATACGCAGTATTTT. Translated, it gives CASRPPQGASDTQYF.

This clone was recorded only once. The CDR3 spells CASSQRGVGRYEPQHF. DNA for the CDR3: TGTGCCAGCTCTCAGAGAGGTGTAGGCCGATATGAGCCCCAGCATTTT. The V gene is TRBV18, the J gene TRBJ1-5; D call uncertain. The CDR3 loop spans 16 amino acids. The germline V and J ends were trimmed by 6 bases and 8 bases, with 23 bases remaining between them. Per the germline V gene, CDR1 is KGHSH and CDR2 is LQKENI.

The rearrangement uses TRBV5-1 and TRBJ2-7; tentatively, D is TRBD2 (6 bases). V was cut by 2 bases and J by 3 bases, with 30 bases left in between. In germline, CDR1 is SGHRS, CDR2 YFSETQ. The CDR3 length is 20 residues. CDR3: CASSLGSLAGGRFGDYEQYV. CDR3 sequence (DNA): TGCGCCAGCAGCTTAGGGTCTCTTGCCGGTGGGAGGTTCGGAGACTACGAGCAGTACGTC.

The count of this clone is one. This chain links TRBV6-1 with TRBJ2-2; 12 bases fit TRBD2. CDR1 and CDR2 from the germline V gene are MNHNS and SASEGT. CDR3 size: 16 residues. With V trimmed by 4 bases and J by 5 bases, 5 bases remained unmatched. The CDR3 is CASSAQGTSGTGELFF. CDR3 sequence (DNA): TGTGCCAGCAGTGCGCAAGGGACTAGCGGGACCGGGGAGCTGTTTTTT.

Notes on this clone: The same CDR3 is also encoded by other DNA sequences in this sample. This chain joins TRBV19 and TRBJ2-1, with 10 bases lining up with TRBD2. Germline V gene data show CDR1 as LNHDA and CDR2 as SQIVND (reference sequence). V gave up 8 bases and J gave up 3 bases; unmatched junction bases: 13. The length of the CDR3 is 17 residues. The CDR3 DNA sequence: TGTGCCAGTGGGCTAGCGGGAGAGGGACTCGTCTACAATGAGCAGTTCTTC. Protein: CASGLAGEGLVYNEQFF.

V is TRBV29-1 and J is TRBJ2-2; TRBD2 agrees at 8 bases. V gave up 5 bases and J gave up 6 bases; unmatched junction bases: 8. Germline V lookup: CDR1 SQVTM, CDR2 ANQGSEA. This CDR3 is 14 amino acids long. The CDR3, as DNA: TGCAGCGTTCGGGGGGGGCGATTCCCCGGGGAGCTGTTTTTT. It specifies CSVRGGRFPGELFF.

The chain carries TRBV10-3 and TRBJ1-1; D remains ambiguous. V was clipped by 0 bases and J by 7 bases, with 9 bases between them. The germline CDR1 and CDR2 sequences are ENHRY and SYGVKD. The CDR3 extends over 13 amino acids. DNA for the CDR3: TGTGCCATCAGTGAGTCAAGTGGCCTTGAAGCTTTCTTT. As protein: CAISESSGLEAFF.

This clone was recorded once. The V and J genes are TRBV11-3 and TRBJ2-1, with TRBD2 matching 9 bases. Germline V gene data show CDR1 as SGHNT and CDR2 as YENEEA. This CDR3 has 15 residues. With V trimmed by 3 bases and J by 12 bases, 12 bases remained unmatched. The CDR3 spells CASSFHRAGGGVQFF. The CDR3 region has the DNA TGTGCCAGCAGCTTTCATAGAGCGGGAGGAGGAGTGCAGTTCTTC.

The chain recombines TRBV15 with TRBJ1-2; D uncertain. This CDR3 is 14 amino acids long. Trimming took off 3 bases at V and 11 bases at J, with 19 bases between the two ends. The V gene's germline CDR1 is LNHNV and CDR2 YYDKDF (reference sequence). CDR3 in amino acids: CATSSLWALPDYTF. CDR3 in DNA: TGTGCCACCAGCAGCCTATGGGCACTGCCCGATTACACCTTC. Filled out from reference TRBV15 and TRBJ1-2, the complete variable domain reads DAMVIQNPRYQVTQFGKPVTLSCSQTLNHNVMYWYQQKSSQAPKLLFHYYDKDFNNEADTPDNFQSRRPNTSFCFLDIRSPGLGDTAMYLCATSSLWALPDYTFGSGTRLTVV.

This clone was counted between two and nine times. This chain connects TRBV10-3 to TRBJ1-1; D is undetermined. The V end was cut by 9 bases, the J end by 3 bases, with 14 bases between. The germline V gene has CDR1 ENHRY and CDR2 SYGVKD. The CDR3 extends over 13 amino acids. The CDR3 loop reads CAIAGVRDTEAFF. CDR3 DNA sequence: TGTGCCATAGCCGGGGTACGGGACACTGAAGCTTTCTTT.

CDR3 amino acids: CASSRRGRDSTYEQYF. CDR3 sequence (DNA): TGCGCCAGCAGCCGTCGAGGAAGGGACAGTACCTACGAGCAGTACTTC. The chain uses TRBV5-1 and TRBJ2-7, with TRBD1 matching 7 bases. This CDR3 is built from 16 residues. V lost 4 bases, J lost 2 bases, and 12 bases stayed unmatched. Germline V gives CDR1 SGHRS, CDR2 YFSETQ.

Written as DNA, the CDR3 is TGCAGCGTTGAGGAGACGGAGCCCGGGGAGACCCAGTACTTC. This encodes CSVEETEPGETQYF. The chain is built from TRBV29-1 and TRBJ2-5; no clear D gene. V was shortened by 3 bases and J by 5 bases, with 16 bases between the two germline ends. The germline V gene encodes CDR1 SQVTM and CDR2 ANQGSEA. CDR3 length equals 14 residues.

Only a few counts were recorded for this clone. The CDR3 loop reads CASSLRLAGTLEQFF. The DNA of the CDR3 is TGTGCCAGCAGTCTGAGACTAGCGGGAACGCTAGAGCAGTTCTTC. V usage is TRBV27 and J usage is TRBJ2-1; 11 positions agree with TRBD2. With 5 bases clipped from V and 10 bases from J, the junction kept 10 bases outside the gene matches. The CDR3 runs to 15 residues. Germline V gene sequence: CDR1 MNHEY, CDR2 SMNVEV (reference sequence).

The chain couples TRBV29-1 to TRBJ2-3; TRBD2 agrees at 13 bases. V trimming: 7 bases; J trimming: 2 bases; junction bases outside the gene matches: 3. Germline CDR1 and CDR2: SQVTM and ANQGSEA. This CDR3 contains 14 residues. This chain's CDR3 is CSAGTSGTTDTQYF. The CDR3, as DNA: TGCAGCGCTGGGACTAGCGGGACCACAGATACGCAGTATTTT.

This sequence joins TRBV6-1 and TRBJ2-5; 10 bases line up with TRBD2. Trimming took 2 bases from V and 2 from J; bases not matched to a gene: 8. The germline V gene has CDR1 MNHNS and CDR2 SASEGT. The CDR3 length is 17 residues. The CDR3 DNA reads as TGTGCCAGCAGTGAATCCCCTAGCGGGAGCCCACAAGAGACCCAGTACTTC. It yields the protein CASSESPSGSPQETQYF.

The gene calls are TRBV10-3 and TRBJ2-7, with TRBD1 identical over 9 bases. The CDR3 is 15 amino acids. V lost 6 bases, J lost 1 base, and 7 bases stayed unmatched. The germline CDR1 and CDR2 sequences are ENHRY and SYGVKD. The CDR3 bases are TGTGCCATCAGCCCGGGACAGGGAAGGTCCTACGAGCAGTACTTC. This translates into CAISPGQGRSYEQYF.

This rearrangement joins TRBV19 to TRBJ1-4; D may be TRBD1 (6 bases). The CDR3 is 15 residues long. Trimming shortened V by 5 bases and J by 5 bases, and 15 bases separated the two germline ends. The germline gives CDR1 LNHDA, CDR2 SQIVND (reference sequence). In DNA form, the CDR3 reads TGTGCCAGTAGTCTGCGAGGACAGAGAAATGAAAAACTGTTTTTT. Protein product: CASSLRGQRNEKLFF.

This clone was seen a handful of times. This sequence joins TRBV2 and TRBJ2-2, with 9 bases that match TRBD1. The V gene end was trimmed by 6 bases and the J gene end by 5 bases; junction bases not matched to a gene: 10. This CDR3 comprises 16 residues. Germline assignment: CDR1 SNHLY and CDR2 FYNNEI. CDR3 sequence: CASSPSGTGNTGELFF. The CDR3 DNA reads as TGTGCCAGCAGCCCATCCGGGACAGGGAATACCGGGGAGCTGTTTTTT.

Worth noting for this clone: Germline and junction disagree at one end, which may indicate a read error. The V gene is TRBV7-9, the J gene TRBJ1-2; 7 positions agree with TRBD1. CDR1 SEHNR and CDR2 FQNEAQ come from the germline V gene (reference sequence). The CDR3 is 14 amino acids. The CDR3 sequence: CSSSLTGTSDGYTF. The CDR3 bases are TGTTCCAGCAGCTTGACAGGGACGAGCGATGGCTACACCTTC.

The chain employs TRBV5-1 and TRBJ1-2, with 9 bases fitting TRBD1. The V segment lost 0 bases and the J segment 8 bases; nucleotides outside the gene matches: 17. CDR3 size: 18 residues. Per the germline V gene, CDR1 is SGHRS and CDR2 is YFSETQ. For the CDR3, the DNA is TGCGCCAGCAGCTTGGGGGACAGGGCTGGGAGTGGCGTAGGCGGCTACACCTTC. It is translated as CASSLGDRAGSGVGGYTF.

The chain joins TRBV7-2 to TRBJ1-2; 9 bases align to TRBD1. Germline V gene lookup returns CDR1 SGHTA and CDR2 FQGNSA. This CDR3 has 15 residues. Losses at the gene ends were 3 bases for V and 6 bases for J; bases not matched to a gene: 8. In DNA form, the CDR3 reads TGTGCCAGCAGCTTCAGGGACAGGGAAATCGATGGCTACACCTTC. It codes for CASSFRDREIDGYTF.

Only one count was recorded for this clone. The chain has TRBV29-1 and TRBJ2-3; 16 bases are shared with TRBD2. The V gene end was trimmed by 1 base and the J gene end by 4 bases; junction bases not matched to a gene: 14. Per germline, CDR1 SQVTM and CDR2 ANQGSEA. This CDR3 comprises 20 residues. The CDR3, as DNA: TGCAGCGTTGAAGTACCCTGGGGGACTAGCGGGAGGGCCCCGCCAGATACGCAGTATTTT. This gives the protein CSVEVPWGTSGRAPPDTQYF.

As for this clone: One junction end does not reproduce the germline sequence, and a read error may be involved. The same CDR3 is also encoded by other DNA sequences in this sample. V is TRBV6-6 and J is TRBJ1-2; TRBD1 matches 8 bases. Germline loops: CDR1 MNHNY, CDR2 SVGAGI (reference sequence). The CDR3 extends over 14 amino acids. The CDR3 spells CASSYTTGDYGYTF. Written as DNA, the CDR3 is TGCGCCAGCAGTTACACGACAGGGGACTATGGCTACACCTTC.

The gene calls are TRBV15 and TRBJ1-2, with D possibly being TRBD1 (6 bases). This CDR3 has 14 amino acids. The V gene lost 1 base and the J gene lost 10 bases, with 16 bases spanning the gap. Germline loops: CDR1 LNHNV, CDR2 YYDKDF (reference sequence). CDR3 region: CATSRAGGLAHYTF. In nucleotides, the CDR3 is TGTGCCACCAGCAGAGCGGGGGGGCTGGCCCACTACACCTTC.

Note on this clone: The sample has other DNA sequences that encode this CDR3 too. V usage is TRBV5-1 and J usage is TRBJ2-3, with a possible D match to TRBD1 (6 bases). The V end was cut by 5 bases, the J end by 4 bases, with 11 bases between. The CDR3 sequence is 13 residues long. The germline V gene encodes CDR1 SGHRS and CDR2 YFSETQ. CDR3 nucleotide sequence: TGCGCCAGCAGTGTACAGGGTGCAGATACGCAGTATTTT. It yields the protein CASSVQGADTQYF.

The chain recombines TRBV7-2 with TRBJ2-7; 8 nucleotides line up with TRBD2. Germline-derived CDR1 and CDR2 are SGHTA and FQGNSA. The CDR3 has 14 residues. J gave up 2 bases and V 1 base, and 1 base lay outside the gene matches. The CDR3 is CASSLELAAYEQYV. The CDR3 DNA sequence: TGTGCCAGCAGCTTAGAACTAGCGGCCTACGAGCAGTACGTC.

This clone was detected once. V and J are TRBV9 and TRBJ1-3; tentatively, D is TRBD1 (6 bases). V was cut by 3 bases and J by 4 bases, with 14 bases left in between. The CDR3 loop spans 15 amino acids. Germline V gene sequence: CDR1 SGDLS, CDR2 YYNGEE. The CDR3 bases are TGTGCCAGCAGCGCGCAGGGGCCAGGGGGAAACACCATATATTTT. Its translation: CASSAQGPGGNTIYF.

This rearrangement joins TRBV7-8 to TRBJ2-7; 12 bases fit TRBD2. CDR1 and CDR2 (germline): SGHVS, FQNEAQ. V lost 5 bases and J lost 0; bases outside the gene matches: 5. The CDR3 length is 16 residues. The CDR3 nucleotides read TGTGCCAGCAGCCTCACGGGACTAGCGGGCTCCTACGAGCAGTACTTC. Translation gives CASSLTGLAGSYEQYF.

The J gene is TRBJ2-5, the V gene TRBV7-9; tentatively, D is TRBD1 (6 bases). Per germline, CDR1 SEHNR and CDR2 FQNEAQ (reference sequence). The CDR3 is 15 amino acids. The V gene lost 1 base and the J gene lost 5 bases, with 14 bases spanning the gap. CDR3 loop: CASSLVLQGRETQYF. The CDR3 region has the DNA TGTGCCAGCAGCTTAGTTCTACAGGGCCGGGAGACCCAGTACTTC.

The chain joins TRBV5-1 to TRBJ2-7; 8 nucleotides agree with TRBD2. CDR3 length: 16 residues. Germline CDR1 is SGHRS and CDR2 is YFSETQ. Trimming at V came to 0 bases and at J to 0 bases, leaving 5 bases not matched to a gene. The CDR3 spells CASSLGVAGSSYEQYF. CDR3 bases: TGCGCCAGCAGCTTGGGAGTAGCGGGAAGCTCCTACGAGCAGTACTTC.